This paragraph reports one T cell receptor (beta chain). The antigen is undetermined. Germline V lookup: CDR1 SGHNT, CDR2 YENEEA. The CDR3 contains 13 residues. Trimming shortened V by 5 bases and J by 7 bases, and 14 bases separated the two germline ends. The sample comes from a study of graft-versus-host responses after intestinal transplantation. Study-wide background: Every recipient had anti-thymocyte globulin induction and three to four years of tacrolimus plus steroids.

TCRdb's table, derived via immunoSEQ multiplex PCR, lists solely in-frame clones and lacks some. The sample shows 80,000 to 95,000 clones, roughly 91% of them seen only once. V is TRBV11-3 and J is TRBJ1-1; D unclear. This specimen was unstimulated CD8+ T cells sorted from spleen or lymph node cells, taken before intestinal transplant. This TCR was sampled from a human donor who received an intestinal transplant. The CDR3 DNA sequence: TGTGCCAGCAGCCTTGCATTTATGAGTGAAGCTTTCTTT. Encoded protein: CASSLAFMSEAFF.